This entry lists 6 T cell receptor beta chains sequenced from one sample in a study of vaccination effects on CD4 cells after COVID-19. No antigen is known for these receptors. Within the ViraFEST assay, antigen-specific CD4+ T cells underwent expansion with viral peptide pools prior to sequencing. Subsequent to a culture period of about ten days, CD4+ T cells were isolated. According to the study, vaccine recipients showed no prior SARS-CoV-2 infection and negative nucleocapsid antibodies. Assay: immunoSEQ multiplex PCR; the TCRdb copy retains only in-frame clones and omits some. The repertoire holds around 55,000 clones, with roughly 70% as singletons. Sequences were derived from CD4+ T cells from PBMCs cultured with SARS-CoV-2 spike peptides, sampled before COVID-19 vaccination. The receptors derive from a human donor who received a COVID-19 vaccine.

The chain has TRBV5-1 and TRBJ2-1, with 11 bases identical to TRBD1. The CDR3 runs to 15 residues. Germline CDR1 is SGHRS and CDR2 is YFSETQ. V dropped 4 bases and J dropped 5; count of bases not matched to a gene: 5. CDR3 residues: CASSLGQGANNEQFF. The CDR3 nucleotides read TGCGCCAGCAGCCTAGGACAGGGGGCCAACAATGAGCAGTTCTTC.

V and J are TRBV11-3 and TRBJ1-1; D is unclear. Trimming cost V 5 bases and J 6 bases, with 13 bases left between them. Germline assignment: CDR1 SGHNT and CDR2 YENEEA. CDR3 length: 13 amino acids. CDR3 in amino acids: CASSMGTWSEAFF. In DNA, the CDR3 is TGTGCCAGCAGCATGGGAACATGGTCTGAAGCTTTCTTT.

This clone came up once. The V gene is TRBV18, the J gene TRBJ2-1, with D possibly matching TRBD2 (6 bases). The germline CDR1 and CDR2 sequences are KGHSH and LQKENI. The CDR3 has 17 amino acids. With 0 bases removed from V and 0 bases from J, the gap between germline ends came to 12 bases. The CDR3 is CASSPPSTRPSYNEQFF. CDR3 coding DNA: TGTGCCAGCTCACCACCCTCGACTAGACCCTCCTACAATGAGCAGTTCTTC.

The chain joins TRBV6-1 to TRBJ2-2; D is perhaps TRBD1 (6 bases). Trimming took off 2 bases at V and 2 bases at J, with 12 bases between the two ends. CDR1 MNHNS and CDR2 SASEGT come from the germline V gene. The CDR3 has 16 amino acids. Written as DNA, the CDR3 is TGTGCCAGCAGTGAAAGGCAGGGGTACAACACCGGGGAGCTGTTTTTT. Its protein is CASSERQGYNTGELFF.

The chain joins TRBV28 to TRBJ2-6; weak D call: TRBD1 (6 bases). CDR3 length: 15 amino acids. The ends were cut back, 7 bases at V and 0 bases at J, with 10 bases in the middle. Germline lookup yields CDR1 MDHEN and CDR2 SYDVKM. The CDR3 loop is CASTTGSSGANVLTF. The DNA of the CDR3 is TGTGCCAGCACGACAGGCAGCTCTGGGGCCAACGTCCTGACTTTC.

This clone has ten or more counts. The J gene is TRBJ1-1, the V gene TRBV18, with D hard to call. The CDR3 is 14 residues long. Trimming took 5 bases from V and 1 from J, leaving 11 bases between them. Germline V gene data show CDR1 as KGHSH and CDR2 as LQKENI. The CDR3 nucleotides are TGTGCCAGCTCATACCAAACAGAGAACACTGAAGCTTTCTTT. Amino acids: CASSYQTENTEAFF.